The 7 T cell receptor beta chains listed next were all sequenced from one sample in a study of blood T cell repertoires in COVID-19. Data came from immunoSEQ multiplex PCR; TCRdb stores just in-frame clones and leaves some out. The sample consists of about 120,000 clones, about four fifths of them appearing once. Input material: peripheral blood. The receptor set was obtained from a woman in her sixties with acute or convalescent COVID-19.

The chain employs TRBV12-3 or TRBV12-4 and TRBJ1-2; D gene uncertain. CDR3 size: 13 residues. V lost 2 bases, J lost 0 bases, and 4 bases lay in between. The CDR3 reads CASSLTANYGYTF. CDR3 nucleotides: TGTGCCAGCAGTTTAACGGCTAACTATGGCTACACCTTC.

This chain links TRBV18 with TRBJ1-3; D might be TRBD1 (5 bases). CDR3 size: 15 residues. Germline assignment: CDR1 KGHSH and CDR2 LQKENI. Deletions cut 3 bases from V and 0 bases from J, with 9 bases between. For the CDR3, the DNA is TGTGCCAGCTCACCTACAGGAAGCTCTGGAAACACCATATATTTT. Protein product: CASSPTGSSGNTIYF.

This rearrangement joins TRBV29-1 to TRBJ2-7; 9 bases agree with TRBD1. V lost 4 bases to trimming and J lost 3 bases; unmatched junction nucleotides: 4. Germline values: CDR1 SQVTM, CDR2 ANQGSEA. This CDR3 has 13 amino acids. CDR3 residues: CSVAGQGNYEQYF. The CDR3 nucleotides read TGCAGCGTTGCAGGACAGGGGAACTACGAGCAGTACTTC.

The chain links TRBV11-2 to TRBJ2-1; 11 positions match TRBD2. V was pared by 5 bases and J by 1 base, with 1 base of the junction left unmatched. The germline CDR1 and CDR2 sequences are SGHAT and FQNNGV. This CDR3 is 15 amino acids long. The DNA for the CDR3 is TGTGCCAGCAGCGTAGCGGGGGGGTCCTACAATGAGCAGTTCTTC. It yields the protein CASSVAGGSYNEQFF.

The genes are TRBV5-1 and TRBJ2-2; D is uncertain. CDR3 length equals 12 residues. The germline V and J ends were trimmed by 6 bases and 7 bases, with 10 bases remaining between them. CDR1 is SGHRS, CDR2 YFSETQ, per germline. CDR3 region: CASNYDGGELFF. For the CDR3, the DNA is TGCGCCAGCAACTACGACGGCGGGGAGCTGTTTTTT.

Only a few counts were recorded for this clone. The sample has other DNA sequences that encode this CDR3 too. The rearrangement joins TRBV7-3 to TRBJ2-5; 7 bases map to TRBD2. The CDR3 totals 14 residues. Trimming took 0 bases from V and 2 from J; bases not matched to a gene: 0. Germline V gives CDR1 SGHTA, CDR2 FQGTGA. The CDR3 DNA reads as TGTGCCAGCAGCTTAACGGGGGGGCAAGAGACCCAGTACTTC. Its protein product is CASSLTGGQETQYF.

The chain is built from TRBV9 and TRBJ2-3; TRBD2 agrees at 12 bases. V shed 4 bases, J shed 4 bases, and the junction held 4 bases outside the gene matches. The CDR3 totals 15 residues. In germline, CDR1 is SGDLS, CDR2 YYNGEE. CDR3 loop: CASSLAGGLADTQYF. The CDR3 coding sequence is TGTGCCAGCAGCCTAGCGGGGGGGCTCGCAGATACGCAGTATTTT. The variable domain in full, completed from reference TRBV9 and TRBJ2-3, reads DSGVTQTPKHLITATGQRVTLRCSPRSGDLSVYWYQQSLDQGLQFLIQYYNGEERAKGNILERFSAQQFPDLHSELNLSSLELGDSALYFCASSLAGGLADTQYFGPGTRLTVL.